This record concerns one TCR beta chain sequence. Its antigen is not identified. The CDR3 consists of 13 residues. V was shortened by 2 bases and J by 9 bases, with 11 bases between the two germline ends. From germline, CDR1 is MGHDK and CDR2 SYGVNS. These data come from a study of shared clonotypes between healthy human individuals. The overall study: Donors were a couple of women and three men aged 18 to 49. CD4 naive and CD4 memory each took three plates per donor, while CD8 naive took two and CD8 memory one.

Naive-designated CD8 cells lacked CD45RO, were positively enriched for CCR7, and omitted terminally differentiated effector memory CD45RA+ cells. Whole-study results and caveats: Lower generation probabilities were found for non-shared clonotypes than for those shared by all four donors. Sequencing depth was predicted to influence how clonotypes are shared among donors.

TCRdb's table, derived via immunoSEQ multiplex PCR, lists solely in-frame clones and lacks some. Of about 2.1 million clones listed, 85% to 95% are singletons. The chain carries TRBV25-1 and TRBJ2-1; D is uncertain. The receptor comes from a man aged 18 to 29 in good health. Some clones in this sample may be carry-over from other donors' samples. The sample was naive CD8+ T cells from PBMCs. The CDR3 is CASSETSLTEQFF. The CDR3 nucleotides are TGTGCCAGCAGTGAAACATCGCTAACTGAGCAGTTCTTC.